This T cell receptor beta chain was captured in a study of T-cell memory formation after mild COVID-19. Study overall: Largely, TCR clusters stayed within a single donor.

Whole-study results and caveats: A second wave expanding day 15 to 37 was CD4+-biased; contracting clones were balanced. Second-wave clones reaching peak frequency on day 37 lacked confirmed SARS-CoV-2 specificity.

Trimming left V 4 bases short and J 3 bases short, with 10 bases between. The germline V gene encodes CDR1 SQVTM and CDR2 ANQGSEA. The CDR3 is 12 amino acids. MiXCR, applied by TCRdb to the 5' RACE reads, yields one record per CDR3 protein. The profile shows roughly 450,000 distinct CDR3 sequences, 15% to 20% of them singletons. Notes on this clonotype: The antigen is not known.

The sample taken for sequencing was PBMCs or a T cell subset sorted from them (not recorded which). The chain joins TRBV29-1 to TRBJ2-7; a possible D gene is TRBD2 (5 bases). This TCR was sampled from an adult woman who had mild COVID-19 (a few samples of this study predate the infection). Cell type and time point are not known. The CDR3 region is CSVGGFDYEQYF. CDR3 bases: TGCAGCGTTGGAGGGTTTGACTACGAGCAGTACTTC.